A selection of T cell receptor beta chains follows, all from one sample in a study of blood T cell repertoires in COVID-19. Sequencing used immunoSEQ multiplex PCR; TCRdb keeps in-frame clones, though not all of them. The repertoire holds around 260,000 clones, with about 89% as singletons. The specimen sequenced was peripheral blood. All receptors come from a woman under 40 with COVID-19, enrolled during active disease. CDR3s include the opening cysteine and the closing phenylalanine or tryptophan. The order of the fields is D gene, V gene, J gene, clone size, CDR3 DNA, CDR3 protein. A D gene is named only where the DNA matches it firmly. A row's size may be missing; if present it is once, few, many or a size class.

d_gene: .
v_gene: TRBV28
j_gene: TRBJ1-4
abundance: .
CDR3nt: TGTGCCAGCGGCCAGGGTAATGAAAAACTGTTTTTT
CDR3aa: CASGQGNEKLFF

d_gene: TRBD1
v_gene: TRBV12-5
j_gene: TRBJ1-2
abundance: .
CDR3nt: TGTGCTAGTGCAACGACCGGGACAGACCTTAACTATGGCTACACCTTC
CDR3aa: CASATTGTDLNYGYTF

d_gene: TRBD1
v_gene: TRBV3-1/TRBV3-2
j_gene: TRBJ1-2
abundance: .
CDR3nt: TGTGCCAGCAGCCAAGATAATCGGCAGGGGGGAGATGGCTACACCTTC
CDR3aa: CASSQDNRQGGDGYTF

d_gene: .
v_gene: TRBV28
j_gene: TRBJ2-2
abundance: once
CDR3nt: TGTGCCAGCGAGGAAGATAACACCGGGGAGCTGTTTTTT
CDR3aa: CASEEDNTGELFF

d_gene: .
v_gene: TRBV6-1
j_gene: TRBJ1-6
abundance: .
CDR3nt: TGTGCCAGCAGTGAAGCGAATAGTGATAATTCACCCCTCCACTTT
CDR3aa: CASSEANSDNSPLHF

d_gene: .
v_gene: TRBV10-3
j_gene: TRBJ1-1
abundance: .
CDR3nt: TGTGCCATCAGTTCGACAGGGAACACTGAAGCTTTCTTT
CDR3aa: CAISSTGNTEAFF

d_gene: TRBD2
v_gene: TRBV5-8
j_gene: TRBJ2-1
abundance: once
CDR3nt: TGTGCCAGCAGCGATAGCGGGATTGAGCAGTTCTTC
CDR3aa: CASSDSGIEQFF

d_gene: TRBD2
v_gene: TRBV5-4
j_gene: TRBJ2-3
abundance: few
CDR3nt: TGTGCCAGCAGCTTCCCCTATAGAAGCGGGAGAGGCACAGATACGCAGTATTTT
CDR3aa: CASSFPYRSGRGTDTQYF

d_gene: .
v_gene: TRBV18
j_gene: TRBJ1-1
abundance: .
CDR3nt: TGTGCCAGCTCACCACGACCAGAGGGCACTGAAGCTTTCTTT
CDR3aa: CASSPRPEGTEAFF

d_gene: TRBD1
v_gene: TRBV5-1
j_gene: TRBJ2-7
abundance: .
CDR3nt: TGCGCCAGCAGCCTGGGGAAGACAGGGTACGAGCAGTACTTC
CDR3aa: CASSLGKTGYEQYF

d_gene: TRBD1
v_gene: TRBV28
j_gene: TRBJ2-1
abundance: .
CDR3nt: TGTGCCAGCTGGACAGGGGGGCGTGAGCAGTTCTTC
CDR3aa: CASWTGGREQFF

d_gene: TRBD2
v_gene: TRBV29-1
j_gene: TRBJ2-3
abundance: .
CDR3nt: TGCAGCGTCACTAGCGCTTACACAGATACGCAGTATTTT
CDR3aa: CSVTSAYTDTQYF

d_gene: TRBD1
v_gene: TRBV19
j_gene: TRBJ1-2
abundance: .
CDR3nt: TGTGCCAGTAGTCGAACAGGGGGCTCTTACTATGGCTACACCTTC
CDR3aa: CASSRTGGSYYGYTF

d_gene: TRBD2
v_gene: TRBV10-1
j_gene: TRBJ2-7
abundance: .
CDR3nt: TGCGCCAGGGGACTAGCGGGGTGCTACGAGCAGTACTTC
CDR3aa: CARGLAGCYEQYF

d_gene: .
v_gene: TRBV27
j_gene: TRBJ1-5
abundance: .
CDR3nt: TGTGCCAGCAGTTCTCTCCATGGCCAGCCCCAGCATTTT
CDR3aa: CASSSLHGQPQHF

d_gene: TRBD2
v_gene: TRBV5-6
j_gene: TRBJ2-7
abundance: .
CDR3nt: TGTGCCAGCAGTCCTATCGGCCTAGCGGGAGTCCCTACCTACGAGCAGTACTTC
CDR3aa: CASSPIGLAGVPTYEQYF

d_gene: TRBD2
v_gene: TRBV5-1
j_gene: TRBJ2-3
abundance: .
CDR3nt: TGCGCCAGCAAGCCCCCTGGAGCCGGTGCTAGCGGTTATACAGATACGCAGTATTTT
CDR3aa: CASKPPGAGASGYTDTQYF

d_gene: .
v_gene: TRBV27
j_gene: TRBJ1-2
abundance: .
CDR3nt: TGTGCCAGCACGCTAAGAGACGGGGCGGGAGGCTACACCTTC
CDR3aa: CASTLRDGAGGYTF

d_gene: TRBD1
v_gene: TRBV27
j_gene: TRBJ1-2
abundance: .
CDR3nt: TGTGCCAGCAGTCCCAAGAGACAGGGGTCTTCCTATGGCTACACCTTC
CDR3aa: CASSPKRQGSSYGYTF

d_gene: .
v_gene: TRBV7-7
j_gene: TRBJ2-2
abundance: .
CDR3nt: TGTGCCAGCAGCCTTCGGAACACCGGGGAGCTGTTTTTT
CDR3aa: CASSLRNTGELFF

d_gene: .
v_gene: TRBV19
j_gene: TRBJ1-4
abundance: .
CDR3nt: TGTGCCAGTAGTTTTACTCTCACGGGTCCGGGGGAAAAACTGTTTTTT
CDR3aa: CASSFTLTGPGEKLFF

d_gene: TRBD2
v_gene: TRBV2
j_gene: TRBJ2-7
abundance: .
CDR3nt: TGTGCCAGCCGGGGGCGGGAGGGCCCGCTGATGTACGAGCAGTACTTC
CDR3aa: CASRGREGPLMYEQYF

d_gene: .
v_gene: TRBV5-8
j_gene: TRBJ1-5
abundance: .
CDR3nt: TGTGCCAGCAGCTTGGGACAGGCCCCGTTATGGCCCCAGCATTTT
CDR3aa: CASSLGQAPLWPQHF

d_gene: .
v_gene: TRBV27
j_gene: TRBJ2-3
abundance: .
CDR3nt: TGTGCCAGCAGTAAACGGGGGAGCTACACAGATACGCAGTATTTT
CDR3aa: CASSKRGSYTDTQYF

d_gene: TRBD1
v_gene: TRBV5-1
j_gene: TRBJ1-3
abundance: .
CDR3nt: TGCGCCAGCAGCTTGGCAGGGACAGCTGGAAACACCATATATTTT
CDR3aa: CASSLAGTAGNTIYF

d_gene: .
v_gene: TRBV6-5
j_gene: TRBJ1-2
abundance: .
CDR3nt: TGTGCCAGCAGGCCGGGAGGCGATCCCTATGGCTACACCTTC
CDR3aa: CASRPGGDPYGYTF

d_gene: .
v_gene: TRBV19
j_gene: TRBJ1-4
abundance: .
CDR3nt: TGTGCCAGTAGTCCAGGGTGGGCTAATGAAAAACTGTTTTTT
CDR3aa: CASSPGWANEKLFF

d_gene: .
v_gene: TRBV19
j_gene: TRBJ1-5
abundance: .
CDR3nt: TGTGCCAGTAGTATAGGGGCAACACTTAGCAATCAGCCCCAGCATTTT
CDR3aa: CASSIGATLSNQPQHF

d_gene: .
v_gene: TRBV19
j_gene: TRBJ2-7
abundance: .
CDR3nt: TGTGCCAGTAGCCTCGACAGGCACTCCTACGAGCAGTACTTC
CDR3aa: CASSLDRHSYEQYF

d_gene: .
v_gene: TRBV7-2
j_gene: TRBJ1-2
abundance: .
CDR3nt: TGTGCCAGCAGCCCCTCGGACAGTCGACTAACGGGGTATGGCTACACCTTC
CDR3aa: CASSPSDSRLTGYGYTF

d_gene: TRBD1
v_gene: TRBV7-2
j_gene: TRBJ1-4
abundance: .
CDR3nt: TGTGCCAGCAGCTTAGCCGGGACAGGGGGCAGAAAACTGTTTTTT
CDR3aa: CASSLAGTGGRKLFF

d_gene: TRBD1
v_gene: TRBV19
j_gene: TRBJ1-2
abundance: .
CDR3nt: TGTGCCAGTAGTATAGAGACAGGGGATAACTATGGCTACACCTTC
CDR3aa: CASSIETGDNYGYTF

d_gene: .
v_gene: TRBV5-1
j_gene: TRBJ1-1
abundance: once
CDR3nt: TGCGCCAGCAGCTTGGGCAACCAGGGCCTTGAAGCTTTCTTT
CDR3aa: CASSLGNQGLEAFF

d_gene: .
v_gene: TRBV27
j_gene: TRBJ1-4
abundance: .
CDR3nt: TGTGCCAGCAGTTTCGGGGGAGATGAAAAACTGTTTTTT
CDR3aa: CASSFGGDEKLFF

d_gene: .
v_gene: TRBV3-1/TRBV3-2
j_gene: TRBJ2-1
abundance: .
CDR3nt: TGTGCCAGCAGCCCTCAGGTATCCTACAATGAGCAGTTCTTC
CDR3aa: CASSPQVSYNEQFF

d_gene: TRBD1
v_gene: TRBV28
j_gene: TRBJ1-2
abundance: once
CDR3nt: TGTGCCAGCAGTCAATCATGGACAGGGGGGAGAGGCTACACCTTC
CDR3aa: CASSQSWTGGRGYTF

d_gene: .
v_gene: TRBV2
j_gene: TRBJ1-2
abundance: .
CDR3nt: TGTGCCAGCAGTGATGGTAGCGGGTTGAGTAACTATGGCTACACCTTC
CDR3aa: CASSDGSGLSNYGYTF

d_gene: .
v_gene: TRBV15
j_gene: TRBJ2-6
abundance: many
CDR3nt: TGTGCCACCAGCAGAGTCTCATCCAGCTCTGGGGCCAACGTCCTGACTTTC
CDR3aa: CATSRVSSSSGANVLTF

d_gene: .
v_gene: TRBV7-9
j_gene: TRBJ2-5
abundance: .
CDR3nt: TGTGCCAGCGGTAGGAGTGAAGAGACCCAGTACTTC
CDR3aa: CASGRSEETQYF

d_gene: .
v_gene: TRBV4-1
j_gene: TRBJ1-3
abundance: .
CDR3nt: TGCGCCAGCAGCCAGGGAGGTGCAGGTTTCTCTGGAAACACCATATATTTT
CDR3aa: CASSQGGAGFSGNTIYF

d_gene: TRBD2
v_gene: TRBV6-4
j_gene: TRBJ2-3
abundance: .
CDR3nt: TGTGCCAGCAGTCCCACGCTTAGCGGGATCGGGAAAGATACGCAGTATTTT
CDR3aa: CASSPTLSGIGKDTQYF

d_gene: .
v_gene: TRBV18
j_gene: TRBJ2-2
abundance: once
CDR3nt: TGTGCCAGCTCACCGGGGCAGGACACCGGGGAGCTGTTTTTT
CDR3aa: CASSPGQDTGELFF

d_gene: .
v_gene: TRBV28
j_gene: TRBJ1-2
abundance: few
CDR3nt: TGTGCCAGCAGTTTAAGCGACAGCTATGGCTACACCTTC
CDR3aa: CASSLSDSYGYTF

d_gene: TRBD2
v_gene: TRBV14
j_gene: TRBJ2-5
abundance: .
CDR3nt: TGTGCCAGCAGCCAAGGGGGGACTAGCGGCCAAGAGACCCAGTACTTC
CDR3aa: CASSQGGTSGQETQYF

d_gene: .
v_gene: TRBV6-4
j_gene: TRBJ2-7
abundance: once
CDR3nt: TGTGCCAGCTCTTCGCTAGAGCAGTACTTC
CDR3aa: CASSSLEQYF

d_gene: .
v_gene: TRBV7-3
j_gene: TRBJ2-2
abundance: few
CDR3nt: TGTGCCAGCAGCGACACCAACACCGGGGAGCTGTTTTTT
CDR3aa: CASSDTNTGELFF

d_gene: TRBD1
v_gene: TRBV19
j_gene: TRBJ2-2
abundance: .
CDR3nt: TGTGCCACCGGACAGGGGGCGAACACCGGGGAGCTGTTTTTT
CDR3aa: CATGQGANTGELFF

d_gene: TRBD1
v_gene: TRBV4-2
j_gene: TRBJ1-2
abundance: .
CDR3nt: TGTGCCAGCAGCCCGGACAGGGAAGCTAACTATGGCTACACCTTC
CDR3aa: CASSPDREANYGYTF

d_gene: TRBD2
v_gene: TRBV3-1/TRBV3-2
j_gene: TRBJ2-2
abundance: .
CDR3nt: TGTGCCAGCAGCCCGCTGGGACTAGCGGAAAACACCGGGGAGCTGTTTTTT
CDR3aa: CASSPLGLAENTGELFF

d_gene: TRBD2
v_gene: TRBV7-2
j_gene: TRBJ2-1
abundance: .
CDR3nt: TGTGCCAGCAGCCGGGGACTAGCGGGAGGGCCGTACAATGAGCAGTTCTTC
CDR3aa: CASSRGLAGGPYNEQFF

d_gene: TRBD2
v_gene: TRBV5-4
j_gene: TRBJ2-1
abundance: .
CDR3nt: TGTGCCAGCAGCTTGGAACTAGCGGGGTGGGATGAGCAGTTCTTC
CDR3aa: CASSLELAGWDEQFF

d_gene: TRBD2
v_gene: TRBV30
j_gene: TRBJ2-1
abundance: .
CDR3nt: TGTGCCTGGATAGCGGGGAACCCGTACAATGAGCAGTTCTTC
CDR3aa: CAWIAGNPYNEQFF

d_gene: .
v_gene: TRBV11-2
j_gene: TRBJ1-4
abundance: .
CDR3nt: TGTGCCAGCAGCCTAGAGGGGAGGGGCAGCACTAATGAAAAACTGTTTTTT
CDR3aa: CASSLEGRGSTNEKLFF